The 24 T cell receptor beta chains in this list originate from one sample, sequenced in a study of CD8 T cells in ankylosing spondylitis. Study-wide results and limits: A TCR beta motif of several highly homologous variants seemed to mark ankylosing spondylitis blood.

Antigens of these TCRs are unknown. TCRdb called the 5' RACE reads again in MiXCR, with one record for every CDR3 protein. The data show 700,000 to 850,000 distinct CDR3 sequences, approximately 10% seen once. Sequencing was done on a sample of blood, either unsorted or a sorted T cell fraction (not recorded which). Source of these receptors: a male donor with ankylosing spondylitis.

This clonotype showed up just a few times. The rearrangement links TRBV5-1 to TRBJ1-1; D gene uncertain. The CDR3 consists of 14 residues. Germline lookup yields CDR1 SGHRS and CDR2 YFSETQ. The germline V and J ends were trimmed by 0 bases and 5 bases, with 11 bases remaining between them. CDR3 loop: CASSLGSDGTEAFF. Written as DNA, the CDR3 is TGCGCCAGCAGCTTGGGCTCCGACGGAACTGAAGCTTTCTTT.

This clonotype has a count of ten or more. The J gene is TRBJ1-2, the V gene TRBV10-3, with 7 positions matching TRBD1. The ends lost 4 bases at V and 5 bases at J; junction bases unmatched: 4. The CDR3 totals 13 residues. Germline V gives CDR1 ENHRY, CDR2 SYGVKD. In DNA form, the CDR3 reads TGTGCCATCAGTGTGGAACAGGGGTATGGCTACACCTTC. Translation: CAISVEQGYGYTF.

The chain joins TRBV7-2 to TRBJ2-7; D is possibly TRBD2 (5 bases). This CDR3 contains 14 residues. Germline-derived CDR1 and CDR2 are SGHTA and FQGNSA. Between the trimmed V and J ends, which lost 5 bases and 1 base, there was a span of 12 bases. CDR3: CASSPSGNSYEQYF. The CDR3 DNA reads as TGTGCCAGCAGCCCCTCGGGGAATTCCTACGAGCAGTACTTC. Looking up the rest from reference TRBV7-2 and TRBJ2-7 gives the full variable domain: GAGVSQSPSNKVTEKGKDVELRCDPISGHTALYWYRQSLGQGLEFLIYFQGNSAPDKSGLPSDRFSAERTGGSVSTLTIQRTQQEDSAVYLCASSPSGNSYEQYFGPGTRLTVT.

In this sample, this clonotype turned up a few times. At one of its ends the junction is not consistent with the germline gene, which may arise from a read error. V usage is TRBV5-1 and J usage is TRBJ2-7, with D perhaps matching TRBD1 (5 bases). This CDR3 is 13 amino acids long. The germline gives CDR1 SGHRS, CDR2 YFSETQ. The CDR3 here is CASSPKLDSYFFF. The DNA for the CDR3 is TGCGCCAGCAGCCCGAAGCTCGACAGTTATTTCTTCTTC.

J is TRBJ2-5 and V is TRBV7-9, with 7 bases matching TRBD2. Trimming removed 4 bases from V and 7 bases from J; junction bases left unmatched: 6. The CDR3 totals 13 residues. From germline, CDR1 is SEHNR and CDR2 FQNEAQ (reference sequence). CDR3 nucleotide sequence: TGTGCCAGCAGCTCCTTAGGGGAGGGGACCCAGTACTTC. Its translation is CASSSLGEGTQYF. Looking up the rest from reference TRBV7-9 and TRBJ2-5 gives the full variable domain: DTGVSQNPRHKITKRGQNVTFRCDPISEHNRLYWYRQTLGQGPEFLTYFQNEAQLEKSRLLSDRFSAERPKGSFSTLEIQRTEQGDSAMYLCASSSLGEGTQYFGPGTRLLVL.

The count of this clonotype is one. J is TRBJ1-4 and V is TRBV5-1; D gene ambiguous. With 4 bases removed from V and 7 bases from J, the gap between germline ends came to 17 bases. CDR3 length: 15 amino acids. The germline V gene has CDR1 SGHRS and CDR2 YFSETQ. The CDR3 sequence: CASSPFGLVGEKLFF. CDR3 nucleotide sequence: TGCGCCAGCAGCCCCTTCGGACTAGTTGGTGAAAAACTGTTTTTT.

The CDR3 DNA follows: TGTGCCAGCTACAGGACCAGAAAAAGCTCCTATAATTCACCCCTCCACTTT. Translating gives CASYRTRKSSYNSPLHF. The chain links TRBV28 to TRBJ1-6; a possible D gene is TRBD1 (5 bases). Looked up from germline, CDR1 is MDHEN and CDR2 is SYDVKM. The CDR3 loop spans 17 amino acids. V lost 8 bases and J lost 0, with 17 bases in between.

V usage is TRBV6-2 or TRBV6-3 and J usage is TRBJ2-2, with D possibly TRBD2 on 5 matching bases. The germline V gene encodes CDR1 MNHEY and CDR2 SVGEGT. This CDR3 is built from 13 residues. The germline V and J ends were trimmed by 7 bases and 6 bases, with 12 bases remaining between them. CDR3 amino acids: CASTLQAAGELFF. The CDR3 DNA reads as TGTGCCAGCACCCTCCAAGCGGCCGGGGAGCTGTTTTTT.

Remarks on this clonotype: A much larger clone differs by one base, so this may be a read error. The J gene is TRBJ2-7, the V gene TRBV18; 8 bases agree with TRBD1. The CDR3 runs to 14 residues. In germline, CDR1 is KGHSH, CDR2 LQKENI. The V gene end was trimmed by 3 bases and the J gene end by 3 bases; junction bases not matched to a gene: 4. DNA of the CDR3: TGTGCCAGCTCACCCGTGACAGGGGACTACGAGCAGTACTTC. It yields the protein CASSPVTGDYEQYF.

This clonotype was detected once. The CDR3 reads CASNRWLAGGPDTQYF. In DNA, the CDR3 is TGTGCCAGCAATCGGTGGCTAGCGGGGGGTCCAGATACGCAGTATTTT. J is TRBJ2-3 and V is TRBV6-1, with 11 bases that match TRBD2. Germline lookup yields CDR1 MNHNS and CDR2 SASEGT. The CDR3 is 16 residues long. Losses at the gene ends were 7 bases for V and 4 bases for J; bases not matched to a gene: 10.

J is TRBJ1-2 and V is TRBV7-9; D is ambiguous. Germline CDR1 is SEHNR and CDR2 is FQNEAQ (reference sequence). V shed 5 bases and J shed 7 bases, with 11 bases lying between them. The CDR3 is 12 residues long. CDR3 protein: CASSDTKAGYTF. The CDR3, as DNA: TGTGCCAGCAGCGACACTAAGGCTGGCTACACCTTC.

The chain links TRBV6-1 to TRBJ1-6; perhaps TRBD1 as D (6 bases). Looked up from germline, CDR1 is MNHNS and CDR2 is SASEGT. This CDR3 is built from 18 residues. V was clipped by 6 bases and J by 6 bases, with 24 bases between them. The CDR3 reads CASRPGQGVRKINSPLHF. The CDR3 DNA sequence: TGTGCCAGCAGACCGGGACAAGGGGTCCGAAAAATTAATTCACCCCTCCACTTT.

The table lists this clonotype with a few counts. This sequence joins TRBV20-1 and TRBJ1-2, with D unresolved. Germline values: CDR1 DFQATT, CDR2 SNEGSKA (reference sequence). V lost 0 bases, J lost 12 bases, and 11 bases lay in between. The CDR3 covers 11 residues. The CDR3 spells CSARDWKVDTF. CDR3 DNA: TGCAGTGCTAGAGATTGGAAAGTGGACACCTTC.

The sample holds a few counts of this clonotype. CDR3 sequence reads: CASSQLAGPAAEQYF. As DNA, the CDR3 is TGCGCCAGCAGCCAACTAGCGGGGCCCGCGGCCGAGCAGTACTTC. The chain combines TRBV4-3 with TRBJ2-7; 9 bases match TRBD2. V lost 2 bases, J lost 6 bases, and 8 bases stayed unmatched. From germline, CDR1 is LGHNA and CDR2 YSLEER. The length of the CDR3 is 15 residues.

The rearrangement joins TRBV7-6 to TRBJ2-7; 12 bases map to TRBD1. Germline trimming cut 5 bases from V and 6 bases from J; bases unmatched to any gene: 11. Per the germline V gene, CDR1 is SGHVS and CDR2 is FNYEAQ. This CDR3 contains 16 residues. The CDR3 DNA reads TGTGCCAGCAGCCGAACCTCGGGACAGGGGGCGTCCGAGCAGTACTTC. Its translation: CASSRTSGQGASEQYF.

This clonotype was picked up many times. V usage is TRBV5-1 and J usage is TRBJ2-3; unclear D gene. The germline CDR1 and CDR2 sequences are SGHRS and YFSETQ. Trimming cost V 3 bases and J 5 bases, with 10 bases left between them. CDR3 size: 13 residues. The CDR3 DNA sequence: TGCGCCAGCAGCTCCCGGTTCGGAGATACGCAGTATTTT. Residues: CASSSRFGDTQYF. The whole variable domain, remainder taken from reference TRBV5-1 and TRBJ2-3, is KAGVTQTPRYLIKTRGQQVTLSCSPISGHRSVSWYQQTPGQGLQFLFEYFSETQRNKGNFPGRFSGRQFSNSRSEMNVSTLELGDSALYLCASSSRFGDTQYFGPGTRLTVL.

V usage is TRBV27 and J usage is TRBJ1-1; tentative D call: TRBD1 (6 bases). Germline values: CDR1 MNHEY, CDR2 SMNVEV (reference sequence). The CDR3 spans 14 residues. V lost 3 bases and J lost 6, with 14 bases in between. The CDR3 DNA reads as TGTGCCAGCAGTTTCAGGGGATCCCTTGCTGAAGCTTTCTTT. This encodes CASSFRGSLAEAFF.

There are many counts of this clonotype. V usage is TRBV7-9 and J usage is TRBJ1-5, with D unresolved. Trimming stripped 0 bases from V and 10 bases from J, with 7 bases between. Per germline, CDR1 SEHNR and CDR2 FQNEAQ (reference sequence). The CDR3 runs 12 residues. CDR3 protein: CASSLARGPQHF. The CDR3 DNA is TGTGCCAGCAGCTTAGCGCGAGGTCCCCAGCATTTT.

This clonotype was counted ten times or more. The V gene is TRBV5-1, the J gene TRBJ1-5; D is unclear. Germline V gene lookup returns CDR1 SGHRS and CDR2 YFSETQ. The CDR3 covers 14 residues. Trimming shortened V by 4 bases and J by 0 bases, and 8 bases separated the two germline ends. CDR3 in amino acids: CASSPDHSNQPQHF. The CDR3 coding sequence is TGCGCCAGCAGCCCCGACCATAGCAATCAGCCCCAGCATTTT.

This clonotype was detected a few times. The chain joins TRBV20-1 to TRBJ2-1, with 13 positions matching TRBD2. J gave up 9 bases and V 6 bases, and 5 bases lay outside the gene matches. Germline V gene sequence: CDR1 DFQATT, CDR2 SNEGSKA (reference sequence). This CDR3 spans 13 amino acids. The CDR3 sequence is CSAGLAGESEQFF. The CDR3 DNA is TGCAGTGCCGGACTAGCGGGAGAGAGTGAGCAGTTCTTC.

The genes are TRBV4-2 and TRBJ1-1; D unclear. Trimming took off 4 bases at V and 4 bases at J, with 13 bases between the two ends. This CDR3 is 14 amino acids long. The germline V gene encodes CDR1 LGHNA and CDR2 YNFKEQ. The CDR3 loop is CASSRFAFLTEAFF. CDR3 DNA sequence: TGTGCCAGCAGCCGATTCGCTTTCCTCACTGAAGCTTTCTTT.

The chain has TRBV12-3 or TRBV12-4 and TRBJ2-3; D unclear. The CDR3 is 14 amino acids. V was trimmed by 3 bases and J by 6 bases, leaving 13 bases between them. As DNA, the CDR3 is TGTGCCAGCAGTTTTGGCCCGAACACGGATACGCAGTATTTT. It specifies CASSFGPNTDTQYF.

The V call is TRBV7-2, the J call TRBJ1-1, with 7 nucleotides matching TRBD1. Unmatched junction bases numbered 3, after V lost 2 bases and J lost 3 bases. Germline V gene sequence: CDR1 SGHTA, CDR2 FQGNSA. This CDR3 contains 14 residues. In DNA, the CDR3 is TGTGCCAGCAGCTTAACAGGGGTGTACACTGAAGCTTTCTTT. It yields the protein CASSLTGVYTEAFF.

This sequence joins TRBV27 and TRBJ2-3, with TRBD2 matching over 7 bases. The CDR3 extends over 15 amino acids. From germline, CDR1 is MNHEY and CDR2 SMNVEV (reference sequence). V trimming: 7 bases; J trimming: 0 bases; junction bases outside the gene matches: 7. CDR3 residues: CASIKASGSTDTQYF. The CDR3 DNA reads as TGTGCCAGCATTAAGGCTAGCGGTAGCACAGATACGCAGTATTTT.